This is a list of T cell receptor beta chains from one sample in a study of blood T cell repertoires in COVID-19. The repertoire was sequenced with immunoSEQ multiplex PCR; TCRdb's copy has only in-frame clones and lacks some. The sample shows 300,000 to 400,000 clones, approximately 88% of them seen only once. Sequences were obtained from peripheral blood. These receptors came from a woman in her thirties with COVID-19, enrolled during active disease. Both conserved end residues are part of each CDR3. The order of the fields is CDR3 DNA, CDR3 protein, CDR3 length, J gene, clone size, V gene, D gene. D genes are given only for firm matches. Where a row states a size, it is once, few, many or the class of an expanded clone; other rows omit it.

CDR3 DNA: TGCAGCGTTGAAGTGCAGGGAGGGGTCACCGGGGAGCTGTTTTTT; CDR3 protein: CSVEVQGGVTGELFF; CDR3 length: 15; J gene: TRBJ2-2; clone size: .; V gene: TRBV29-1; D gene: TRBD2
CDR3 DNA: TGTGCCAGCAGTTCGGGCAGGCGGGGGGTTTTCTACGAGCAGTACTTC; CDR3 protein: CASSSGRRGVFYEQYF; CDR3 length: 16; J gene: TRBJ2-7; clone size: .; V gene: TRBV6-2/TRBV6-3; D gene: TRBD2
CDR3 DNA: TGTGCCAGCAGCTTAAGGGTGGGTAGCGGGGGCACAGATACGCAGTATTTT; CDR3 protein: CASSLRVGSGGTDTQYF; CDR3 length: 17; J gene: TRBJ2-3; clone size: .; V gene: TRBV7-6; D gene: TRBD2
CDR3 DNA: TGTGCCAGCAGTTTATCGATTCAGGCTAACTATGGCTACACCTTC; CDR3 protein: CASSLSIQANYGYTF; CDR3 length: 15; J gene: TRBJ1-2; clone size: .; V gene: TRBV27; D gene: .
CDR3 DNA: TGTGCCAGCAGCTTAGGCCCAGGGAGGGCTGAGCAGTTCTTC; CDR3 protein: CASSLGPGRAEQFF; CDR3 length: 14; J gene: TRBJ2-1; clone size: .; V gene: TRBV7-2; D gene: TRBD2
CDR3 DNA: TGTGCCAGCAGCACCCTGGGGGACAGGGGTTACAATGAGCAGTTCTTC; CDR3 protein: CASSTLGDRGYNEQFF; CDR3 length: 16; J gene: TRBJ2-1; clone size: .; V gene: TRBV9; D gene: TRBD1
CDR3 DNA: TGTGCCAGCAGCCCGACTAGCGGGGTAACTTACACAGATACGCAGTATTTT; CDR3 protein: CASSPTSGVTYTDTQYF; CDR3 length: 17; J gene: TRBJ2-3; clone size: .; V gene: TRBV7-2; D gene: TRBD2
CDR3 DNA: TGTGCCAGCAGTCCCTCTAACTATGGCTACACCTTC; CDR3 protein: CASSPSNYGYTF; CDR3 length: 12; J gene: TRBJ1-2; clone size: .; V gene: TRBV6-5; D gene: .
CDR3 DNA: TGTGCCAGTGGGAATGACAGGCGCCCGCTTAATGAAAAACTGTTTTTT; CDR3 protein: CASGNDRRPLNEKLFF; CDR3 length: 16; J gene: TRBJ1-4; clone size: .; V gene: TRBV19; D gene: .
CDR3 DNA: TGTGCCAGCAGCCAAGGGCCCGGACAGCAACTCTTGAACACTGAAGCTTTCTTT; CDR3 protein: CASSQGPGQQLLNTEAFF; CDR3 length: 18; J gene: TRBJ1-1; clone size: .; V gene: TRBV3-1/TRBV3-2; D gene: .
CDR3 DNA: TGTGCCAGCAGTGACGACAGGCAAGAGACCCAGTACTTC; CDR3 protein: CASSDDRQETQYF; CDR3 length: 13; J gene: TRBJ2-5; clone size: .; V gene: TRBV2; D gene: .
CDR3 DNA: TGTGCCAGCAGTCCTACTTCAGGGTTTAATGAAAAACTGTTTTTT; CDR3 protein: CASSPTSGFNEKLFF; CDR3 length: 15; J gene: TRBJ1-4; clone size: .; V gene: TRBV27; D gene: .
CDR3 DNA: TGCGCCAGCAGCCAAGTAGTATCGCTTTACGAGCAGTACTTC; CDR3 protein: CASSQVVSLYEQYF; CDR3 length: 14; J gene: TRBJ2-7; clone size: .; V gene: TRBV4-1; D gene: .
CDR3 DNA: TGTGCCAGTACCGGAACAGGAAGTTTTGGTAATCAGCCCCAGCATTTT; CDR3 protein: CASTGTGSFGNQPQHF; CDR3 length: 16; J gene: TRBJ1-5; clone size: .; V gene: TRBV19; D gene: .
CDR3 DNA: TGCACCAGCAGCCAAGAAATGAAGTTAGGCGAGGAGGGCAAAAACATTCAGTACTTC; CDR3 protein: CTSSQEMKLGEEGKNIQYF; CDR3 length: 19; J gene: TRBJ2-4; clone size: .; V gene: TRBV1; D gene: .
CDR3 DNA: TGTGCCATCACCCCGGGAGCCTCCACTGAAGCTTTCTTT; CDR3 protein: CAITPGASTEAFF; CDR3 length: 13; J gene: TRBJ1-1; clone size: .; V gene: TRBV10-3; D gene: .
CDR3 DNA: TGTGCCAGCAGCCAGCAAGGGGGGGCGGCCACTGAAGCTTTCTTT; CDR3 protein: CASSQQGGAATEAFF; CDR3 length: 15; J gene: TRBJ1-1; clone size: once; V gene: TRBV7-9; D gene: .
CDR3 DNA: TGCGCCAGCAGTCTGGGGGCGTCGAGTGATGATAATTCACCCCTCCACTTT; CDR3 protein: CASSLGASSDDNSPLHF; CDR3 length: 17; J gene: TRBJ1-6; clone size: .; V gene: TRBV5-1; D gene: .
CDR3 DNA: TGTGCCAGCAGCTTAACCCGACAGGTCACAGATACGCAGTATTTT; CDR3 protein: CASSLTRQVTDTQYF; CDR3 length: 15; J gene: TRBJ2-3; clone size: .; V gene: TRBV7-6; D gene: .
CDR3 DNA: TGTGCCAGCAGCCACCTACAGGGCCCCCATGAGCAGTTCTTC; CDR3 protein: CASSHLQGPHEQFF; CDR3 length: 14; J gene: TRBJ2-1; clone size: .; V gene: TRBV4-2; D gene: .
CDR3 DNA: TGTGCCAGCAGCTTAGGGAGTAGCGGGGGGACCCAACGGCAGTTCTTC; CDR3 protein: CASSLGSSGGTQRQFF; CDR3 length: 16; J gene: TRBJ2-1; clone size: .; V gene: TRBV7-2; D gene: TRBD2
CDR3 DNA: TGTGCCAGCAGCCAGTATCAGAGGGGGCGGAATTCACCCCTCCACTTT; CDR3 protein: CASSQYQRGRNSPLHF; CDR3 length: 16; J gene: TRBJ1-6; clone size: .; V gene: TRBV14; D gene: TRBD1